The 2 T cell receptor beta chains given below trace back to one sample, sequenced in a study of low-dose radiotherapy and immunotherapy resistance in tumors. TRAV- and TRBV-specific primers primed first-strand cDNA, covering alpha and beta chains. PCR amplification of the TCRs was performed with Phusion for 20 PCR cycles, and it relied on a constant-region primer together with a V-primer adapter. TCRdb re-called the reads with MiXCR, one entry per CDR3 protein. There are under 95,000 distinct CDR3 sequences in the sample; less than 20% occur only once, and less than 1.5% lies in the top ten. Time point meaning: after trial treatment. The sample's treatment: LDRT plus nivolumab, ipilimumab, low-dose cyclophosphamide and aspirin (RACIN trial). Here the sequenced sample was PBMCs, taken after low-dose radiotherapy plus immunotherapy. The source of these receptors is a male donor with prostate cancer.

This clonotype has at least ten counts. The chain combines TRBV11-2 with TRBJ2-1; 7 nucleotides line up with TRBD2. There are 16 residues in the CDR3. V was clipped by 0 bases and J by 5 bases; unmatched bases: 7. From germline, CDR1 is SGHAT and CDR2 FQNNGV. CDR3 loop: CASSLEGGVGNNEQFF. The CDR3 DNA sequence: TGTGCCAGCAGCTTAGAGGGAGGGGTGGGTAACAATGAGCAGTTCTTC.

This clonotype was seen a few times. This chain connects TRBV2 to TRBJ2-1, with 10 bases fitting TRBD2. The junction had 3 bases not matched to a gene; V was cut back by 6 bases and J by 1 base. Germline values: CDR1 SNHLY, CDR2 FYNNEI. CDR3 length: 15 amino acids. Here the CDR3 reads CASRELAGSYNEQFF. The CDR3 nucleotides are TGTGCCAGCAGAGAACTAGCGGGATCCTACAATGAGCAGTTCTTC. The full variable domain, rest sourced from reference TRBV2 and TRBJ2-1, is EPEVTQTPSHQVTQMGQEVILRCVPISNHLYFYWYRQILGQKVEFLVSFYNNEISEKSEIFDDQFSVERPDGSNFTLKIRSTKLEDSAMYFCASRELAGSYNEQFFGPGTRLTVL.